The 3 T cell receptor beta chains given below trace back to one sample, sequenced in a study of blood T cell repertoires in COVID-19. Libraries were prepared by immunoSEQ multiplex PCR; TCRdb keeps only in-frame clonotypes and omits some of them. The sample records 150,000 to 200,000 clones, roughly 76% being singletons. Sequenced sample: peripheral blood. These TCRs come from a woman in her thirties or forties with COVID-19, enrolled during active disease.

The genes are TRBV7-8 and TRBJ1-1, with D tentatively TRBD1 (5 bases). Trimming took off 0 bases at V and 4 bases at J, with 12 bases between the two ends. Germline V gene sequence: CDR1 SGHVS, CDR2 FQNEAQ. The CDR3 is 15 residues long. For the CDR3, the DNA is TGTGCCAGCAGCTTAGCCGGGGACGGGGGCACTGAAGCTTTCTTT. It specifies CASSLAGDGGTEAFF. Full variable domain (missing parts from reference TRBV7-8 and TRBJ1-1): GAGVSQSPRYKVAKRGQDVALRCDPISGHVSLFWYQQALGQGPEFLTYFQNEAQLDKSGLPSDRFFAERPEGSVSTLKIQRTQQEDSAVYLCASSLAGDGGTEAFFGQGTRLTVV.

The chain's CDR3 is CASSDSAGTTDTQYF. The CDR3 nucleotides are TGTGCCAGCAGTGACTCGGCGGGAACCACAGATACGCAGTATTTT. The genes are TRBV6-4 and TRBJ2-3; tentatively, D is TRBD2 (6 bases). The CDR3 is 15 residues long. Trimming shortened V by 0 bases and J by 2 bases, and 9 bases separated the two germline ends. Germline CDR1 MRHNA, CDR2 SNTAGT.

In this sample, this clone turned up once. This chain connects TRBV9 to TRBJ1-1; D perhaps matches TRBD1 (6 bases). The germline V gene encodes CDR1 SGDLS and CDR2 YYNGEE. The CDR3 totals 13 residues. The germline V and J ends were trimmed by 7 bases and 1 base, with 11 bases remaining between them. CDR3 amino acids: CASSRGKNTEAFF. CDR3 bases: TGTGCCAGCTCGAGGGGGAAGAACACTGAAGCTTTCTTT.